This T cell receptor (beta chain) derives from a study of blood T cell repertoires in COVID-19. Background on the study: Acute and convalescent COVID-19 specimens originated in the United States, Italy and Spain. PBMCs, B-cell-depleted T cells, or T cells provided the cDNA or gDNA that made up the material.

Patients in Seattle were enrolled during active infection, then followed longitudinally. The sample holds one count of this clone. In the authors' workflow: From reference gene primer amplification, estimates of nucleated cell counts were derived. TCRdb keeps only in-frame clones here, not all; method: immunoSEQ multiplex PCR. V and J calls plus clone size are reproduced from that table; the DNA served to infer D and trimming. This table has about 290,000 clones, nearly 90% appearing once. Looked up from germline, CDR1 is LNHDA and CDR2 is SQIVND (reference sequence). The CDR3 sequence is 14 residues long. The V gene lost 5 bases and the J gene lost 6 bases, with 14 bases spanning the gap.

The chain uses TRBV19 and TRBJ1-5; perhaps TRBD1 as D (6 bases). The TCR comes from a woman aged 25 to 45 with COVID-19, enrolled during active disease. The material sequenced was peripheral blood. The CDR3 DNA reads as TGTGCCAGTAGTCGGCAGGGGCTCGGTCAGCCCCAGCATTTT. Translated, it gives CASSRQGLGQPQHF.